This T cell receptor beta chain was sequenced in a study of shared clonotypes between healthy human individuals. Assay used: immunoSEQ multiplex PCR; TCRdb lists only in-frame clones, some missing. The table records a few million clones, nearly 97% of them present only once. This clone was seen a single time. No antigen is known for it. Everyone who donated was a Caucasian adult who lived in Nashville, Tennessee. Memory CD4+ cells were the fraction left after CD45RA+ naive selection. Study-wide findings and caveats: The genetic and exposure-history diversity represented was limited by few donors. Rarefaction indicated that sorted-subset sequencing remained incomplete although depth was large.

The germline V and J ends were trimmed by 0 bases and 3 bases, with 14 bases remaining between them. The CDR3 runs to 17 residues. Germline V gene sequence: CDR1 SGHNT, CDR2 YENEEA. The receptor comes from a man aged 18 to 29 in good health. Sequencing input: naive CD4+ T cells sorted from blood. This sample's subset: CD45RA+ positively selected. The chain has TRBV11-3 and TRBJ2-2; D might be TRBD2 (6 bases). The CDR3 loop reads CASSLEGRPGDTGELFF. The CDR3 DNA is TGTGCCAGCAGCTTAGAAGGGAGGCCGGGAGACACCGGGGAGCTGTTTTTT.